The clone carrying this TCR beta chain was observed a handful of times. This entry comes from a study of T cell repertoires in aging, cancer and after chemotherapy. Germline-derived CDR1 and CDR2 are SEHNR and FQNEAQ (reference sequence). This CDR3 has 14 residues. Losses at the gene ends were 6 bases for V and 6 bases for J; bases not matched to a gene: 5. Multiplex touch-down PCR with TRB-A/B primers amplified rearranged V-D-J TRB sequences. A single record per CDR3 protein comes from TCRdb applying MiXCR to the multiplex PCR reads. Among 2,200 or so distinct CDR3 sequences listed, about 35% were seen once. TCR beta rearrangements were amplified from peripheral blood genomic DNA.

The sample consisted of blood. V is TRBV7-9 and J is TRBJ2-1; the match to TRBD1 covers 10 bases. The clonotype comes from a human donor with a solid tumor. CDR3 DNA sequence: TGTGCCAGCAGTCGGGACAGGGGTTTCAATGAGCAGTTCTTC. Its translation: CASSRDRGFNEQFF.